The T cell receptor beta chain under discussion was sequenced for a study of a mutant IDH1 vaccine in newly diagnosed glioma. Method: immunoSEQ multiplex PCR; TCRdb's copy keeps in-frame clones and lacks some. The table lists 110,000 or so clones, 85% to 90% of them singletons. There are 11 residues in the CDR3. V lost 0 bases to trimming and J lost 2 bases, with 1 base between them. CDR1 is DFQATT and CDR2 is SNEGSKA in the germline V gene (reference sequence). To note about this clone: The target antigen is unknown. Other DNA variants within this sample encode the same CDR3.

Time point: week 11, during vaccination. All doses held 300 ug of mutant IDH1 20-mer peptide, with topical imiquimod. The chain uses TRBV20-1 and TRBJ1-1; no definite D call. The specimen comprised PBMCs, sampled from a glioma patient whose treatment included an IDH1 peptide vaccine. The clonotype comes from a woman aged 45-65 years with glioma. CDR3 coding DNA: TGCAGTGCTAGAGATAACACTGAAGCTTTCTTT. Translated: CSARDNTEAFF.